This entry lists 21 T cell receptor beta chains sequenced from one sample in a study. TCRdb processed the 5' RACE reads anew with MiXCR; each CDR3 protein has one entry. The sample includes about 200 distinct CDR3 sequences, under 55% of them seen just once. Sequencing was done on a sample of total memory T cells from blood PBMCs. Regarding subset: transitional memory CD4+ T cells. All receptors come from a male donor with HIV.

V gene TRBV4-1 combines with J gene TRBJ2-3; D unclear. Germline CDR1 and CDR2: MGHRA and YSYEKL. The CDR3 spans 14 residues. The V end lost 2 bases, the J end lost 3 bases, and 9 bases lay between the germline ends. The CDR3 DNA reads TGCGCCAGCAGCCAACTAGTCCCTACAGATACGCAGTATTTT. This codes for CASSQLVPTDTQYF.

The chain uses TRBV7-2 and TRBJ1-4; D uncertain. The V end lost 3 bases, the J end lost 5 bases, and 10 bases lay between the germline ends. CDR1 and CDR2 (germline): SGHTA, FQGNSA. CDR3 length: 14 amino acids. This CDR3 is CASSFLGRNEKLFF. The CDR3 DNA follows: TGTGCCAGCAGCTTTTTGGGGAGGAATGAAAAACTGTTTTTT.

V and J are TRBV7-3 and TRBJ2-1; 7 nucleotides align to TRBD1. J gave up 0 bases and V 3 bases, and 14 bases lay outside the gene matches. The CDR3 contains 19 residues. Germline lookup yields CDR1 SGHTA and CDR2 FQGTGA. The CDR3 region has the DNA TGTGCCAGCAGCTTTCTTGACTCGGGGACAGAAAGCTCCTACAATGAGCAGTTCTTC. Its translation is CASSFLDSGTESSYNEQFF.

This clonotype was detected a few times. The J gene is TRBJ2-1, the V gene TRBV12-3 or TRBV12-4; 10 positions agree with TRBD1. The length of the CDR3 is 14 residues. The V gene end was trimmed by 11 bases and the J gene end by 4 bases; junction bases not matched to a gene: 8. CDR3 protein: CAGARGQGYNEQFF. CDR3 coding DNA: TGTGCCGGAGCGCGGGGACAGGGGTACAATGAGCAGTTCTTC.

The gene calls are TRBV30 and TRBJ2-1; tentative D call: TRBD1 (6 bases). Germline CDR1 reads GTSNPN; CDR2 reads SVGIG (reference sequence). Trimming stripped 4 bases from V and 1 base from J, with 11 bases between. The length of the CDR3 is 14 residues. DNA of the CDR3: TGTGCCTGGACCAGGGGTCAGTCCTACAATGAGCAGTTCTTC. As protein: CAWTRGQSYNEQFF.

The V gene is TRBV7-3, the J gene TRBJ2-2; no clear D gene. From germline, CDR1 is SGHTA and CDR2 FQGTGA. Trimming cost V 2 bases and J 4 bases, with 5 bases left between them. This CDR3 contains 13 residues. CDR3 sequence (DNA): TGTGCCAGCAGCTTACGGCTCACCGGGGAGCTGTTTTTT. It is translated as CASSLRLTGELFF.

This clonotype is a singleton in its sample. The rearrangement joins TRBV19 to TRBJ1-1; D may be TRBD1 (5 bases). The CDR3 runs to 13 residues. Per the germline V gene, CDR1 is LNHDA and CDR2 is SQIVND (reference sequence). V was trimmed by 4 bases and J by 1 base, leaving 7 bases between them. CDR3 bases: TGTGCCAGTAGTACGAGGGGGAACACTGAAGCTTTCTTT. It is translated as CASSTRGNTEAFF.

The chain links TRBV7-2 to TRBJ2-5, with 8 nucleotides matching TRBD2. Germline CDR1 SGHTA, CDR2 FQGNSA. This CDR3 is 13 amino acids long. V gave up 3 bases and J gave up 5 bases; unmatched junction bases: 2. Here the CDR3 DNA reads TGTGCCAGCAGCTTGCGACTAGCGGAGACCCAGTACTTC. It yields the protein CASSLRLAETQYF.

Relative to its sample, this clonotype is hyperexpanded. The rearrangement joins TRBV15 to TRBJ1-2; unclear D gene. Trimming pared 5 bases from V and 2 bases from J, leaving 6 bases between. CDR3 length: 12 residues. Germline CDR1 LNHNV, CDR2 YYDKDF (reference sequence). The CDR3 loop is CATSSGNYGYTF. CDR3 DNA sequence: TGTGCCACCAGCTCCGGGAACTATGGCTACACCTTC.

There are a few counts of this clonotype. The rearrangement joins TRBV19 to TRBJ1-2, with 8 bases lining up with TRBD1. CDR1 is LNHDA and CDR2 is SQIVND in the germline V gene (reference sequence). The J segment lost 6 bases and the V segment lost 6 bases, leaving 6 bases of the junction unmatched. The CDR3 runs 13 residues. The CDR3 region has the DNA TGTGCCAGTAGCACTGGACAGGGAAATGGCTACACCTTC. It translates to CASSTGQGNGYTF.

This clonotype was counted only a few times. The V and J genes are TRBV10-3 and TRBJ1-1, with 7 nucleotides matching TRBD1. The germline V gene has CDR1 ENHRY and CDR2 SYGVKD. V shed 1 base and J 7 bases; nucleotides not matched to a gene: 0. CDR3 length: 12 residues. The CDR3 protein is CAISEWDSEAFF. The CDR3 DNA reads TGTGCCATCAGTGAGTGGGACAGTGAAGCTTTCTTT.

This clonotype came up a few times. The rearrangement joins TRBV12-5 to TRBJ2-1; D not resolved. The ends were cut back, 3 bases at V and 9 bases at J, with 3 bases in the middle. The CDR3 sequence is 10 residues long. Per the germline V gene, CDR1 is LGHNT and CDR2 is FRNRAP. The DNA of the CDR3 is TGTGCTAGTGGTTTAATTGAGCAGTTCTTC. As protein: CASGLIEQFF. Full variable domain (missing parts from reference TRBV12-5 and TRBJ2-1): DARVTQTPRHKVTEMGQEVTMRCQPILGHNTVFWYRQTMMQGLELLAYFRNRAPLDDSGMPKDRFSAEMPDATLATLKIQPSEPRDSAVYFCASGLIEQFFGPGTRLTVL.

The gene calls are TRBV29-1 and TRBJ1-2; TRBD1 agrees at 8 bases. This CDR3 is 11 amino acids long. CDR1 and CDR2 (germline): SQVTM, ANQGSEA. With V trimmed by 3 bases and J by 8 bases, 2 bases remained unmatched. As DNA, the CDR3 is TGCAGCGTTGACGGGACAGGAGGCTACACCTTC. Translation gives CSVDGTGGYTF.

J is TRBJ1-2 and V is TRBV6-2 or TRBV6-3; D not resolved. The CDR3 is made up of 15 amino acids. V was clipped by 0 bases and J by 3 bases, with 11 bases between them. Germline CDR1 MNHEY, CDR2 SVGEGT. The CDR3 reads CASSYSTVRYYGYTF. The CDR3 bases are TGTGCCAGCAGTTACTCGACGGTCAGATACTATGGCTACACCTTC.

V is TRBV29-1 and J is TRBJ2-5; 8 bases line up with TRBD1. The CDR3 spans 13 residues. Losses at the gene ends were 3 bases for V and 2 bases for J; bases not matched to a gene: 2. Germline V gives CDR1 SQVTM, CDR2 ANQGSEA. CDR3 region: CSVETGAQETQYF. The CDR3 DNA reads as TGCAGCGTTGAGACAGGGGCGCAAGAGACCCAGTACTTC. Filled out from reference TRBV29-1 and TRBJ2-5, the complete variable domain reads SAVISQKPSRDICQRGTSLTIQCQVDSQVTMMFWYRQQPGQSLTLIATANQGSEATYESGFVIDKFPISRPNLTFSTLTVSNMSPEDSSIYLCSVETGAQETQYFGPGTRLLVL.

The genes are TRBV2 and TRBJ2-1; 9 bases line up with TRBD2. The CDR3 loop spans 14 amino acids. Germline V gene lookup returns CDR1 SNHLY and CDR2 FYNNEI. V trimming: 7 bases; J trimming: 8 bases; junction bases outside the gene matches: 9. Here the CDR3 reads CASKIVIAGDEQFF. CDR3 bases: TGTGCCAGCAAGATTGTAATAGCGGGAGATGAGCAGTTCTTC.

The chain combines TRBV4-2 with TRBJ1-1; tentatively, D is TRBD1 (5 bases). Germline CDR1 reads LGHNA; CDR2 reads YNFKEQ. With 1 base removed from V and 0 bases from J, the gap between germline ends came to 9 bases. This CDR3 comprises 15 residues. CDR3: CASSQGGRLNTEAFF. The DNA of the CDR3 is TGTGCCAGCAGCCAAGGGGGCAGGCTGAACACTGAAGCTTTCTTT.

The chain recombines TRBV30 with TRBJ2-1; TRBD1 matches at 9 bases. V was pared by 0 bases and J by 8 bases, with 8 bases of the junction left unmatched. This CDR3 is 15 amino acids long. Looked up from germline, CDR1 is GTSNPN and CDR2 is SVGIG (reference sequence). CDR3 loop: CAWSVEWTGVYEQFF. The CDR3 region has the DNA TGTGCCTGGAGTGTAGAGTGGACAGGGGTGTATGAGCAGTTCTTC.

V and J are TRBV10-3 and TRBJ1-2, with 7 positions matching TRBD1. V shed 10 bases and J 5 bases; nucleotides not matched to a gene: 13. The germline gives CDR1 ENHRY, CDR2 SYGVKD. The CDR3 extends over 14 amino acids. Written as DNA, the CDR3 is TGTGCCACCCAGACTAGGGACAGACCTTATGGCTACACCTTC. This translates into CATQTRDRPYGYTF.

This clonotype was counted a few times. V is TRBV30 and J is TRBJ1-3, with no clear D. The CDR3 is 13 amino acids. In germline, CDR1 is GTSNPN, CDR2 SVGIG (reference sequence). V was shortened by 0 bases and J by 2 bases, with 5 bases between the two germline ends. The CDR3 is CAWSVQTGNTIYF. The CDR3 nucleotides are TGTGCCTGGAGTGTGCAAACTGGAAACACCATATATTTT. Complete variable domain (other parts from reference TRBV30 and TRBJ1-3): SQTIHQWPATLVQPVGSPLSLECTVEGTSNPNLYWYRQAAGRGLQLLFYSVGIGQISSEVPQNLSASRPQDRQFILSSKKLLLSDSGFYLCAWSVQTGNTIYFGEGSWLTVV.

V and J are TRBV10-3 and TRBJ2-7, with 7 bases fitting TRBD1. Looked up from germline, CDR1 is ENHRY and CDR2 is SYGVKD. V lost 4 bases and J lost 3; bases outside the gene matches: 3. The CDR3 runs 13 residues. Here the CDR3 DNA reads TGTGCCATCAGTGCACAGGGGCTCTACGAGCAGTACGTC. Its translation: CAISAQGLYEQYV.